The 7 T cell receptor beta chains given below trace back to one sample, sequenced in a study of breast tumors, draining lymph nodes, adjacent tissues. Breast cancer patients provided tissue from their axillary draining lymph nodes. TCRdb called the multiplex PCR reads again in MiXCR, with one record for every CDR3 protein. The sample carries about 180,000 distinct CDR3 sequences, 33% recorded once. Material: axillary lymph node tissue. These receptors were collected from a female donor with breast cancer. Some clones in this sample may be carry-over from other donors' samples.

This clonotype was counted between two and nine times. This chain connects TRBV18 to TRBJ1-2; 9 bases fit TRBD1. The germline CDR1 and CDR2 sequences are KGHSH and LQKENI. The junction had 9 bases not matched to a gene; V was cut back by 6 bases and J by 4 bases. The CDR3 totals 15 residues. The CDR3 DNA reads as TGTGCCAGCTCCCCGGACAGGGGTTTCGCCTATGGCTACACCTTC. This translates into CASSPDRGFAYGYTF.

V gene TRBV5-5 combines with J gene TRBJ1-2; no reliable D call. This CDR3 is built from 16 residues. The V gene's germline CDR1 is SGHKS and CDR2 YYEKEE (reference sequence). Trimming stripped 0 bases from V and 5 bases from J, with 17 bases between. The CDR3 sequence: CASSLGGPPPVYGYTF. CDR3 coding DNA: TGTGCCAGCAGCTTGGGAGGACCGCCGCCCGTTTATGGCTACACCTTC.

The V and J genes are TRBV18 and TRBJ2-4; D might be TRBD1 or TRBD2, each matching 5 bases. The V end lost 0 bases, the J end lost 11 bases, and 8 bases lay between the germline ends. Germline values: CDR1 KGHSH, CDR2 LQKENI. The CDR3 runs 12 residues. In DNA, the CDR3 is TGTGCCAGCTCACCACCCGAGGGACTTCAGTACTTC. Amino acid sequence: CASSPPEGLQYF.

For this clonotype: Its ends do not fully match the called genes, so a read error is possible. The rearrangement joins TRBV11-2 to TRBJ2-2; D perhaps matches TRBD2 (6 bases). Germline loops: CDR1 SGHAT, CDR2 FQNNGV. This CDR3 comprises 15 residues. In DNA, the CDR3 is TGTGCCAGCAGCTTAGAGGTCCGTACTGCCGGGGGGCTGTTTTTT. Its translation: CASSLEVRTAGGLFF.

The sample holds one count of this clonotype. The chain uses TRBV12-3 or TRBV12-4 and TRBJ1-4, with TRBD1 matching 8 bases. The V segment lost 5 bases and the J segment 3 bases; nucleotides outside the gene matches: 5. This CDR3 comprises 15 residues. In nucleotides, the CDR3 is TGTGCCAGCAGTACCGAGACAGGGGCTAATGAAAAACTGTTTTTT. Its translation is CASSTETGANEKLFF.

This chain uses TRBV7-6 with TRBJ2-3; D gene ambiguous. There are 13 residues in the CDR3. Deletions cut 6 bases from V and 0 bases from J, with 7 bases between. Germline assignment: CDR1 SGHVS and CDR2 FNYEAQ. CDR3 loop: CASRRDSTDTQYF. The CDR3 DNA follows: TGTGCCAGCAGACGAGACAGCACAGATACGCAGTATTTT.

This clonotype has ten or more counts. The rearrangement joins TRBV6-6 to TRBJ2-3; 7 nucleotides match TRBD1. CDR1 and CDR2 (germline): MNHNY, SVGAGI (reference sequence). The trim removed 5 bases at V and 4 bases at J, leaving 12 bases unmatched. The CDR3 consists of 16 residues. CDR3 amino acids: CASSPYDRAKADTQYF. The DNA for the CDR3 is TGTGCCAGCAGTCCCTATGACAGGGCGAAGGCAGATACGCAGTATTTT.